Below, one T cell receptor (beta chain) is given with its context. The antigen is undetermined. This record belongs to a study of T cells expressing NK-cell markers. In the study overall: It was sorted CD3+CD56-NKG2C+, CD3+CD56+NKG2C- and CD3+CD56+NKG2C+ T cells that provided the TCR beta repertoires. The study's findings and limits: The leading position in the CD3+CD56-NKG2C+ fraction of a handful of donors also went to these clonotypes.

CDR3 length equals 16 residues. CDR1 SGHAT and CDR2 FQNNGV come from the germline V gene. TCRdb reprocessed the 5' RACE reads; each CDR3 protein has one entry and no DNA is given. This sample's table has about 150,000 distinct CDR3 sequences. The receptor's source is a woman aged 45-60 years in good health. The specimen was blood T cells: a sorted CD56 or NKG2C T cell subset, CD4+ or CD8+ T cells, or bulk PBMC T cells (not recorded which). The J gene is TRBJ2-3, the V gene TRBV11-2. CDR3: CASSLDRSASTDTQYF.